Listed below are T cell receptor beta chains from one sample, sequenced in a study of kidney transplant recipient with SARS-CoV-2 infection. Using its own MiXCR run on the reads, TCRdb lists one record per CDR3 protein. The table has about 240,000 distinct CDR3 sequences, roughly 26% seen once; the top ten hold roughly 7%. The starting material was a blood sample, obtained at baseline and on roughly day 120 from a kidney transplant recipient. The receptors shown here come from a male patient younger than 45 who had COVID-19 and was a kidney transplant recipient. Some T cells may be graft donor cells. Both conserved end residues are part of each CDR3. Fields, in order: V gene, clone size, D gene, J gene, CDR3 protein, CDR3 DNA. The D gene is left open where the match is weak. Expanded clones get a size class; other rows say once, few or many, or leave the size out.

TRBV6-2/TRBV6-3,many,TRBD2,TRBJ2-5,CASGNTEAGGRQETQYF,TGTGCCAGTGGTAACACTGAAGCGGGAGGGCGGCAAGAGACCCAGTACTTC
TRBV12-3/TRBV12-4,many,.,TRBJ1-2,CASSRDNSFRKTYGYTF,TGTGCCAGCAGTCGGGACAACAGCTTCCGAAAGACCTATGGCTACACCTTC
TRBV11-2,.,TRBD1,TRBJ1-4,CASSGGGTGLLGKKLFF,TGTGCCAGCAGCGGGGGGGGGACAGGCCTTTTGGGGAAAAAACTGTTTTTT
TRBV3-1,many,.,TRBJ1-2,CASSPEGANYGYTF,TGTGCCAGCAGCCCAGAGGGAGCTAACTATGGCTACACCTTC
TRBV30,many,.,TRBJ2-2,CAWNLGHGNTGELFF,TGTGCCTGGAATCTTGGACATGGGAACACCGGGGAGCTGTTTTTT
TRBV11-2,once,.,TRBJ2-5,CASSWGTGQETQYF,TGTGCCAGCAGCTGGGGGACTGGACAAGAGACCCAGTACTTC
TRBV10-2,many,TRBD1,TRBJ1-2,CASSEGVTGVYGYTF,TGCGCCAGCAGTGAGGGGGTGACAGGGGTGTATGGCTACACCTTC
TRBV19,many,TRBD2,TRBJ2-7,CASSSGLAALEQYF,TGTGCCAGTAGTTCGGGACTAGCGGCCCTAGAGCAGTACTTC
TRBV9,few,TRBD2,TRBJ2-1,CASSAGASGDWDEQFF,TGTGCCAGCAGCGCGGGGGCTAGCGGGGATTGGGATGAGCAGTTCTTC
TRBV5-1,.,TRBD1,TRBJ1-2,CASNNRTGGSYGYTF,TGCGCCAGCAACAACCGGACAGGGGGCTCCTATGGCTACACCTTC
TRBV3-1,many,TRBD1,TRBJ1-6,CASSQGTGGVSPLHF,TGTGCCAGCAGCCAAGGGACAGGGGGAGTTTCACCCCTCCACTTT
TRBV6-8,many,.,TRBJ1-2,CASSGCLRSRKTYGYTF,TGTGCCAGCAGTGGGTGTCTACGCTCTAGAAAGACCTATGGCTACACCTTC
TRBV27,many,.,TRBJ1-1,CASSSQGRTEAFF,TGTGCCAGCAGTTCTCAGGGTCGCACTGAAGCTTTCTTT
TRBV20-1,.,.,TRBJ2-1,CNVLDGTKSSYNEQFF,TGCAATGTCCTAGATGGAACCAAGAGCTCCTACAATGAGCAGTTCTTC
TRBV11-2,.,TRBD2,TRBJ2-1,CASSLTGLVGRGEQFF,TGTGCCAGCAGCTTAACCGGACTAGTGGGACGGGGTGAGCAGTTCTTC
TRBV18,many,TRBD1,TRBJ1-2,CASSRVPGQGRYGYTF,TGTGCCAGCTCACGAGTCCCGGGACAGGGGAGGTATGGCTACACCTTC
TRBV3-1,many,.,TRBJ1-2,CASSGPATLRKTYGYTF,TGTGCCAGCAGCGGACCGGCCACCCTTCGAAAGACCTATGGCTACACCTTC
TRBV10-3,many,.,TRBJ1-1,CAISENRAGGEAFF,TGTGCCATCAGTGAGAACAGGGCCGGAGGTGAAGCTTTCTTT
TRBV10-3,.,TRBD2,TRBJ2-1,CAISEGGLVSNEHFF,TGTGCCATCAGTGAGGGGGGACTAGTCTCCAATGAGCATTTCTTC
TRBV13,many,TRBD2,TRBJ2-1,CASAIPGGRDEQFF,TGTGCCTCAGCGATACCGGGGGGACGGGATGAGCAGTTCTTC
TRBV5-4,many,.,TRBJ1-2,CASECAVPGKTYGYTF,TGTGCCAGCGAGTGTGCCGTACCAGGAAAGACCTATGGCTACACCTTC
TRBV4-2,many,.,TRBJ2-7,CASSQVAGEQYF,TGTGCCAGCAGCCAAGTAGCTGGGGAGCAGTACTTC